This T cell receptor (beta chain) was obtained from a study of shared clonotypes between healthy human individuals. CD4+ cells underwent separation, giving CD45RA+ naive and CD45RA-negative memory subsets. Produced via immunoSEQ multiplex PCR; TCRdb's table is partial and in-frame only. The sample lists 2 million to 2.5 million clones, 92% occurring once. J gave up 5 bases and V 0 bases, and 12 bases lay outside the gene matches. This CDR3 has 17 amino acids. Germline CDR1 is SGDLS and CDR2 is YYNGEE. Concerning this clone itself: Its matching antigen is unknown.

Points from the study as a whole: Between a handful of donors, naive CD4 clonotypes were shared at a level of approximately 5%. Non-shared clonotypes showed lower generation probabilities than clonotypes common to all four donors.

This sequence joins TRBV9 and TRBJ2-5; TRBD1 matches at 8 bases. Sequenced sample: naive CD4+ T cells from PBMCs. The subset denotes: CD45RA+ positively selected. This TCR came from a young man in good health. Some clones in this sample may be carry-over from other donors' samples. CDR3 bases: TGTGCCAGCAGCGTAGCTGAAGCTGCAGGGGGCTGGGAGACCCAGTACTTC. Translation: CASSVAEAAGGWETQYF. The variable domain in full, completed from reference TRBV9 and TRBJ2-5, reads DSGVTQTPKHLITATGQRVTLRCSPRSGDLSVYWYQQSLDQGLQFLIQYYNGEERAKGNILERFSAQQFPDLHSELNLSSLELGDSALYFCASSVAEAAGGWETQYFGPGTRLLVL.